The entry that follows covers one T cell receptor beta chain sequence. What it binds is not known. Separation from the roughly 680-subject first cohort characterized the roughly 120-subject validation cohort, to which the donors belonged. The CDR3 has 15 residues. CDR1 is MRHNA, CDR2 SNTAGT, per germline. V was shortened by 4 bases and J by 2 bases, with 12 bases between the two germline ends. The repertoire was sequenced with immunoSEQ multiplex PCR; TCRdb's copy has only in-frame clones and lacks some. The data contain under 150,000 clones, roughly 90% of them singletons. This sample stems from a study of cytomegalovirus exposure and HLA in healthy donors. Across the whole study: Later, an analysis reported that the 130 or so validation repertoires had used the same platform as the approximately 600 first-cohort repertoires.

General study findings and limits: The investigators catalogued about 170 TCR beta chains as cytomegalovirus-associated.

The sample comprised PBMCs. The chain couples TRBV6-4 to TRBJ2-1; a weak D match, TRBD1 (6 bases). This clonotype was obtained from a woman aged 18-35 years in good health and CMV-seronegative. The CDR3, as DNA: TGTGCCAGCAGTGTCGACAAGGGGGCCTACAATGAGCAGTTCTTC. Protein sequence: CASSVDKGAYNEQFF.